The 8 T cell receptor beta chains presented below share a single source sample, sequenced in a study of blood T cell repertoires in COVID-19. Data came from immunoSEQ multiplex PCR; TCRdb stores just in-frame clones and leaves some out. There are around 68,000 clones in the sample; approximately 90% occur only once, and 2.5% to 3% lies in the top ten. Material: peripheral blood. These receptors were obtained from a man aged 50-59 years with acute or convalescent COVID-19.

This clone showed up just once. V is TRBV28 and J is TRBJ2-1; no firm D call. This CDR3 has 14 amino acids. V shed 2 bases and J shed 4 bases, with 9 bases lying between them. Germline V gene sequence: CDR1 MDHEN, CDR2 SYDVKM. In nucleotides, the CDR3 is TGTGCCAGCAGTTTAGAACAGAAATACAATGAGCAGTTCTTC. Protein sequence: CASSLEQKYNEQFF. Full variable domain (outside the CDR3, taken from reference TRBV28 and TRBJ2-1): DVKVTQSSRYLVKRTGEKVFLECVQDMDHENMFWYRQDPGLGLRLIYFSYDVKMKEKGDIPEGYSVSREKKERFSLILESASTNQTSMYLCASSLEQKYNEQFFGPGTRLTVL.

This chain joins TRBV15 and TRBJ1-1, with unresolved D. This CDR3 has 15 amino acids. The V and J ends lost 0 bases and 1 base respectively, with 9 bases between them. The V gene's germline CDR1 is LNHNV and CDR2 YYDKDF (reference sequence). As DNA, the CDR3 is TGTGCCACCAGCAGAGATCTTGAGGGGAACACTGAAGCTTTCTTT. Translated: CATSRDLEGNTEAFF.

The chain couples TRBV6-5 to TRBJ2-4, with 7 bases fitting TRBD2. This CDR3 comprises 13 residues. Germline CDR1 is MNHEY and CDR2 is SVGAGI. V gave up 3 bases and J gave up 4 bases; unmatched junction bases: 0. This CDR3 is CASSYSGKNIQYF. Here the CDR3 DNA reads TGTGCCAGCAGTTATAGCGGGAAAAACATTCAGTACTTC.

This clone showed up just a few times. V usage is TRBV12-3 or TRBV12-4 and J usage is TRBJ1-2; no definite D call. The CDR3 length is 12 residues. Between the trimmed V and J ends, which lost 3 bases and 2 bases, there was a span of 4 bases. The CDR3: CASSFVNYGYTF. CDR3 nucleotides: TGTGCCAGCAGTTTCGTGAACTATGGCTACACCTTC.

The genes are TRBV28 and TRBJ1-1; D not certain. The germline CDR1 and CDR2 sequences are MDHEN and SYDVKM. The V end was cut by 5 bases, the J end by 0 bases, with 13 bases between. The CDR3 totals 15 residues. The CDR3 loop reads CASSPPLRVNTEAFF. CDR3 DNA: TGTGCCAGCAGTCCCCCTCTACGAGTGAACACTGAAGCTTTCTTT.

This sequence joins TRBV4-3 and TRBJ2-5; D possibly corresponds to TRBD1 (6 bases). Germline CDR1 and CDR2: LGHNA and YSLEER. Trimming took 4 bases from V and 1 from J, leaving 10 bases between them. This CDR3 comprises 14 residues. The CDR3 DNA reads TGCGCCAGCAGCCTGGGACATACCCAAGAGACCCAGTACTTC. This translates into CASSLGHTQETQYF.

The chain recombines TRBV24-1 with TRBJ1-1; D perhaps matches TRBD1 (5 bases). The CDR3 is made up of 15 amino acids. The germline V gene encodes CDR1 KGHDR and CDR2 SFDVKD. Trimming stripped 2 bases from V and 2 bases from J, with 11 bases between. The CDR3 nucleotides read TGTGCCACCAGTGATTCTAGGGGATCCAACACTGAAGCTTTCTTT. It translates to CATSDSRGSNTEAFF.

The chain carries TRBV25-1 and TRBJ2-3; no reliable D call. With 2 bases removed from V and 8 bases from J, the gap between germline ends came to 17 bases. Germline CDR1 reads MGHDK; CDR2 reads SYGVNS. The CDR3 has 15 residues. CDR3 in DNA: TGTGCCAGCAGTGAACCTACGGTTTTTTCTGGTACGCAGTATTTT. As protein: CASSEPTVFSGTQYF.